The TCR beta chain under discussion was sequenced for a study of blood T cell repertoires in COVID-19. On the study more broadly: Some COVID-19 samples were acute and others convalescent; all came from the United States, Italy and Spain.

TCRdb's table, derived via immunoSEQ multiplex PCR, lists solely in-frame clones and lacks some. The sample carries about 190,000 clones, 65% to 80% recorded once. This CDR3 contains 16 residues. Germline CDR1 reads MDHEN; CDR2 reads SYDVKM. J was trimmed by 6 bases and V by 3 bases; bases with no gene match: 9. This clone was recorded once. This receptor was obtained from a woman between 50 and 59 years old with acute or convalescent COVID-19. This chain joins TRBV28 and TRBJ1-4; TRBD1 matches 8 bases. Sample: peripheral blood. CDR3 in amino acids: CASSFYPTGEDEKLFF. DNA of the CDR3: TGTGCCAGCAGTTTCTACCCGACAGGGGAGGATGAAAAACTGTTTTTT. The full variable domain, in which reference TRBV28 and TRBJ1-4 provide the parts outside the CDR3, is DVKVTQSSRYLVKRTGEKVFLECVQDMDHENMFWYRQDPGLGLRLIYFSYDVKMKEKGDIPEGYSVSREKKERFSLILESASTNQTSMYLCASSFYPTGEDEKLFFGSGTQLSVL.